This TCR beta chain was captured in a study of CD8 T cells in Susac syndrome. The CDR3 extends over 13 amino acids. The V gene's germline CDR1 is DFQATT and CDR2 SNEGSKA (reference sequence). Trimming took 5 bases from V and 7 from J; bases not matched to a gene: 6. An input of about 0.5 to 1 ug of RNA was subjected to reverse transcription using random hexamers. One entry per CDR3 protein results from TCRdb running MiXCR on the immunoSEQ multiplex PCR reads. Of some 96,000 distinct CDR3 sequences in the sample, roughly 94% were seen once. The chain has TRBV20-1 and TRBJ2-3; 10 bases agree with TRBD2. Sequenced material: CD4+ T cells from PBMCs. This TCR was recovered from a human donor with Susac syndrome. CDR3 sequence reads: CSAASGGVNTQYF. The CDR3, as DNA: TGCAGTGCTGCTAGCGGGGGTGTGAATACGCAGTATTTT.